This T cell receptor (beta chain) comes out of a study of cytomegalovirus exposure and HLA in healthy donors. Primers: 60 Vbeta forward and 13 Jbeta reverse. Assay: immunoSEQ multiplex PCR; the TCRdb copy retains only in-frame clones and omits some. This sample yields 130,000 or so clones, of which 76% are seen a single time; less than 2% belongs to the top ten. This receptor was obtained from a man aged 35 to 55 in good health and CMV-seronegative. The sequencing input was PBMCs.

CDR3 nucleotides: TGTGCCAGCAGTGATGGAGGGGCGTTGTACGAGCAGTACTTC. Translating it yields CASSDGGALYEQYF. The chain combines TRBV6-1 with TRBJ2-7, with a possible D match to TRBD2 (6 bases). The CDR3 is 14 amino acids. V shed 3 bases and J shed 4 bases, with 13 bases lying between them. Looked up from germline, CDR1 is MNHNS and CDR2 is SASEGT.